Each of the 30 T cell receptor beta chains below was sequenced from the same sample in a study of shared clonotypes between healthy human individuals. Naive CD8 cells lacked CD45RO, underwent positive selection for CCR7 and left out terminally differentiated effector memory CD45RA+ cells. The repertoire was sequenced with immunoSEQ multiplex PCR; TCRdb's copy has only in-frame clones and lacks some. The table has around 2.1 million clones, 85% to 95% seen once; the top ten hold more than 1.5%. The sequencing sample was made of naive CD8+ T cells from PBMCs. Receptor source: a man younger than 30 in good health. Some clones in this sample may be carry-over from other donors' samples.

The chain links TRBV5-1 to TRBJ2-2; the D gene is possibly TRBD2 (6 bases). The CDR3 runs to 15 residues. V lost 2 bases and J lost 5, with 13 bases in between. From germline, CDR1 is SGHRS and CDR2 YFSETQ. The CDR3 is CASSLASGYTGELFF. For the CDR3, the DNA is TGCGCCAGCAGCTTAGCCAGCGGGTATACCGGGGAGCTGTTTTTT.

The gene calls are TRBV11-2 and TRBJ1-2, with unresolved D. Per germline, CDR1 SGHAT and CDR2 FQNNGV. There are 13 residues in the CDR3. The germline V and J ends were trimmed by 5 bases and 6 bases, with 13 bases remaining between them. In DNA form, the CDR3 reads TGTGCCAGCAGCACCTGGGCCCCTAATGGCTACACCTTC. Protein sequence: CASSTWAPNGYTF.

The table lists this clone with a count of one. The V gene is TRBV7-9, the J gene TRBJ2-3, with TRBD2 matching 9 bases. Germline trimming cut 5 bases from V and 4 bases from J; bases unmatched to any gene: 16. The CDR3 consists of 18 residues. CDR1 is SEHNR, CDR2 FQNEAQ, per germline (reference sequence). The CDR3 protein is CASSPANLLAGVPDTQYF. In DNA, the CDR3 is TGTGCCAGCAGCCCTGCGAATCTACTAGCGGGTGTCCCAGATACGCAGTATTTT.

The V call is TRBV4-3, the J call TRBJ2-6, with D perhaps TRBD1 or TRBD2 (5 bases each). CDR1 and CDR2 from the germline V gene are LGHNA and YSLEER. Trimming cost V 0 bases and J 0 bases, with 12 bases left between them. This CDR3 is 18 amino acids long. Written as DNA, the CDR3 is TGCGCCAGCAGCCAAGATCTGGCAGGGACCTCTGGGGCCAACGTCCTGACTTTC. Protein product: CASSQDLAGTSGANVLTF.

The chain is built from TRBV28 and TRBJ1-4; unclear D gene. V was shortened by 6 bases and J by 5 bases, with 7 bases between the two germline ends. Germline V gene sequence: CDR1 MDHEN, CDR2 SYDVKM. CDR3 size: 12 residues. This chain's CDR3 is CASRWLNEKLFF. The CDR3 DNA reads TGTGCCAGCAGGTGGCTAAATGAAAAACTGTTTTTT.

J is TRBJ2-3 and V is TRBV29-1; 7 bases agree with TRBD2. Trimming cost V 7 bases and J 8 bases; bases outside gene matches: 6. The CDR3 has 11 residues. Germline V gene lookup returns CDR1 SQVTM and CDR2 ANQGSEA. The CDR3, as DNA: TGCAGCGGACAACGGGAGGCTACGCAGTATTTT. As protein: CSGQREATQYF.

This clone is a singleton in its sample. Additional DNA sequences in this sample encode the identical CDR3. The chain recombines TRBV27 with TRBJ2-1, with 9 positions matching TRBD1. V trimming: 4 bases; J trimming: 2 bases; junction bases outside the gene matches: 0. Germline loops: CDR1 MNHEY, CDR2 SMNVEV (reference sequence). This CDR3 spans 14 amino acids. The CDR3 nucleotides are TGTGCCAGCAGTTGGACAGGGGCCTACAATGAGCAGTTCTTC. Its translation: CASSWTGAYNEQFF.

This clone was picked up one time. V gene TRBV19 combines with J gene TRBJ2-1; 10 bases line up with TRBD2. This CDR3 region has 16 residues. The V segment lost 5 bases and the J segment 3 bases; nucleotides outside the gene matches: 7. CDR1 is LNHDA, CDR2 SQIVND, per germline (reference sequence). In DNA, the CDR3 is TGTGCCAGTAGTCTCCGCGGACTAGCGGTCTACAATGAGCAGTTCTTC. It translates to CASSLRGLAVYNEQFF.

The count of this clone is one. The chain links TRBV5-6 to TRBJ1-4; possible D gene TRBD1, 6 bases. V lost 1 base, J lost 6 bases, and 10 bases lay in between. CDR1 is SGHDT, CDR2 YYEEEE, per germline. CDR3 length: 14 amino acids. As DNA, the CDR3 is TGTGCCAGCAGCTTGCTGACAGGCTATGAAAAACTGTTTTTT. Protein: CASSLLTGYEKLFF.

The CDR3 is CARDRDGRAKNIQYF. CDR3 in DNA: TGTGCTAGGGACCGTGATGGGAGAGCCAAAAACATTCAGTACTTC. The chain uses TRBV12-5 and TRBJ2-4, with D possibly TRBD2 on 5 matching bases. The V end was cut by 9 bases, the J end by 0 bases, with 15 bases between. CDR1 is LGHNT, CDR2 FRNRAP, per germline. This CDR3 is 15 amino acids long.

The genes are TRBV29-1 and TRBJ1-2; TRBD1 agrees at 9 bases. V shed 7 bases and J 6 bases; nucleotides not matched to a gene: 12. The CDR3 has 14 amino acids. The germline CDR1 and CDR2 sequences are SQVTM and ANQGSEA. Written as DNA, the CDR3 is TGCAGCGCCGGGAGGGGACAGGGTGTGGATGGCTACACCTTC. This gives the protein CSAGRGQGVDGYTF.

The chain recombines TRBV7-3 with TRBJ1-5; 7 bases line up with TRBD1. This CDR3 has 15 residues. The germline gives CDR1 SGHTA, CDR2 FQGTGA. With 5 bases clipped from V and 4 bases from J, the junction kept 8 bases outside the gene matches. CDR3 DNA: TGTGCCAGCAGCCGAGGGGGCGGGCCTAATCAGCCCCAGCATTTT. Protein product: CASSRGGGPNQPQHF.

The chain employs TRBV27 and TRBJ2-1; no clear D gene. With 5 bases removed from V and 6 bases from J, the gap between germline ends came to 20 bases. Per germline, CDR1 MNHEY and CDR2 SMNVEV (reference sequence). The CDR3 loop spans 16 amino acids. CDR3 sequence: CASSPNSNPFANEQFF. The DNA for the CDR3 is TGTGCCAGCAGTCCAAACAGCAACCCCTTTGCCAATGAGCAGTTCTTC.

The CDR3 spells CASSLGIEAFF. In DNA form, the CDR3 reads TGTGCCAGCAGCTTGGGGATTGAAGCTTTCTTT. V usage is TRBV5-6 and J usage is TRBJ1-1; unclear D gene. The CDR3 has 11 residues. V lost 0 bases and J 7 bases, leaving 4 bases between the germline ends. Per the germline V gene, CDR1 is SGHDT and CDR2 is YYEEEE.

This clone has more than one count but fewer than ten. The junction departs from germline at one end; a sequencing error may be responsible. The chain combines TRBV9 with TRBJ1-1; the match to TRBD1 covers 8 bases. Germline assignment: CDR1 SGDLS and CDR2 YYNGEE. This CDR3 spans 9 amino acids. The CDR3 here is CASSEGQVF. The CDR3 DNA follows: TGTGCCAGCAGCGAGGGACAGGTCTTT.

The rearrangement links TRBV11-2 to TRBJ2-5, with a tentative D call TRBD1 (5 bases). The germline V gene has CDR1 SGHAT and CDR2 FQNNGV. CDR3 size: 18 residues. The germline V and J ends were trimmed by 3 bases and 3 bases, with 23 bases remaining between them. CDR3 amino acids: CASSFPLGVGRNKETQYF. The CDR3 DNA is TGTGCCAGCAGCTTCCCCTTAGGGGTGGGGCGGAACAAAGAGACCCAGTACTTC. Filled out from reference TRBV11-2 and TRBJ2-5, the complete variable domain reads EAGVAQSPRYKIIEKRQSVAFWCNPISGHATLYWYQQILGQGPKLLIQFQNNGVVDDSQLPKDRFSAERLKGVDSTLKIQPAKLEDSAVYLCASSFPLGVGRNKETQYFGPGTRLLVL.

The chain's CDR3 is CAWSLGGGKEAFF. The DNA of the CDR3 is TGTGCCTGGAGCCTGGGAGGGGGCAAGGAAGCTTTCTTT. This rearrangement joins TRBV30 to TRBJ1-1; 7 nucleotides line up with TRBD1. CDR1 is GTSNPN, CDR2 SVGIG, per germline (reference sequence). The CDR3 is 13 amino acids. V gave up 3 bases and J gave up 8 bases; unmatched junction bases: 9.

This chain joins TRBV27 and TRBJ1-1, with 7 positions matching TRBD1. Unmatched junction bases numbered 8, after V lost 4 bases and J lost 3 bases. CDR1 is MNHEY and CDR2 is SMNVEV in the germline V gene (reference sequence). CDR3 length: 15 residues. DNA of the CDR3: TGTGCCAGCAGTTCCAACGTAAGGGGGCACACTGAAGCTTTCTTT. It is translated as CASSSNVRGHTEAFF.

The table lists this clone with a count of one. The J gene is TRBJ2-3, the V gene TRBV5-6, with TRBD2 matching 8 bases. CDR3 length: 16 amino acids. Trimming at V came to 1 base and at J to 4 bases, leaving 8 bases not matched to a gene. Germline V gives CDR1 SGHDT, CDR2 YYEEEE. CDR3 sequence reads: CASSLIQAGGADTQYF. The CDR3 DNA is TGTGCCAGCAGCTTGATCCAGGCGGGAGGAGCAGATACGCAGTATTTT.

The chain combines TRBV19 with TRBJ1-5; possible D gene TRBD1, 5 bases. The V end was cut by 2 bases, the J end by 0 bases, with 14 bases between. Looked up from germline, CDR1 is LNHDA and CDR2 is SQIVND (reference sequence). There are 17 residues in the CDR3. The CDR3 sequence is CASSIWGRVYSNQPQHF. The CDR3 DNA sequence: TGTGCCAGTAGTATATGGGGCAGAGTTTATAGCAATCAGCCCCAGCATTTT.

The chain recombines TRBV29-1 with TRBJ1-3; D not resolved. Trimming took 7 bases from V and 8 from J, leaving 18 bases between them. The germline CDR1 and CDR2 sequences are SQVTM and ANQGSEA. There are 13 residues in the CDR3. The CDR3 DNA is TGCAGCGCTGTAAGGACCCGGAGGGACACCATATATTTT. Protein: CSAVRTRRDTIYF. The full variable domain, in which reference TRBV29-1 and TRBJ1-3 provide the parts outside the CDR3, is SAVISQKPSRDICQRGTSLTIQCQVDSQVTMMFWYRQQPGQSLTLIATANQGSEATYESGFVIDKFPISRPNLTFSTLTVSNMSPEDSSIYLCSAVRTRRDTIYFGEGSWLTVV.

V and J are TRBV29-1 and TRBJ2-6; 8 nucleotides agree with TRBD1. This CDR3 contains 16 residues. The J segment lost 0 bases and the V segment lost 4 bases, leaving 5 bases of the junction unmatched. The germline V gene has CDR1 SQVTM and CDR2 ANQGSEA. CDR3 protein: CSVVGQGASGANVLTF. DNA of the CDR3: TGCAGCGTTGTAGGACAGGGTGCCTCTGGGGCCAACGTCCTGACTTTC.

The chain uses TRBV30 and TRBJ2-7; TRBD2 is a possible D gene (6 bases). This CDR3 has 14 residues. V gave up 2 bases and J gave up 3 bases, with 14 bases separating them. CDR1 and CDR2 (germline): GTSNPN, SVGIG (reference sequence). The CDR3 DNA reads TGTGCCTGGAGTCCCCTGGGGGGTTACTACGAGCAGTACTTC. Translating gives CAWSPLGGYYEQYF.

Comment on this clone: This same CDR3 is encoded by further DNA sequences in the sample. The rearrangement joins TRBV11-2 to TRBJ2-1, with no clear D. V shed 4 bases and J shed 3 bases, with 4 bases lying between them. In germline, CDR1 is SGHAT, CDR2 FQNNGV. There are 12 residues in the CDR3. The CDR3 region is CASSSNYNEQFF. Written as DNA, the CDR3 is TGTGCCAGCAGCTCGAACTACAATGAGCAGTTCTTC.

This chain joins TRBV27 and TRBJ2-4, with 7 bases aligning to TRBD1. From germline, CDR1 is MNHEY and CDR2 SMNVEV (reference sequence). The ends lost 2 bases at V and 1 base at J; junction bases unmatched: 5. There are 16 residues in the CDR3. CDR3 DNA: TGTGCCAGCAGTTTAAGGGTACAGGGGGCCAAAAACATTCAGTACTTC. It specifies CASSLRVQGAKNIQYF.

The chain recombines TRBV5-5 with TRBJ1-1, with TRBD1 as a possible D gene (6 bases). The germline V gene has CDR1 SGHKS and CDR2 YYEKEE (reference sequence). V gave up 5 bases and J gave up 0 bases, with 23 bases separating them. The CDR3 is 18 amino acids. The DNA of the CDR3 is TGTGCCAGCAGTCATGGGGGCCCCACCCCTTTGATGAACACTGAAGCTTTCTTT. Translated, it gives CASSHGGPTPLMNTEAFF.

This chain connects TRBV5-6 to TRBJ2-1; weak D call: TRBD2 (6 bases). Germline values: CDR1 SGHDT, CDR2 YYEEEE. The V end was cut by 2 bases, the J end by 8 bases, with 11 bases between. The length of the CDR3 is 13 residues. Here the CDR3 reads CASSFGSRYEQFF. CDR3 nucleotide sequence: TGTGCCAGCAGCTTCGGGAGCCGCTATGAGCAGTTCTTC. Supplemented by reference TRBV5-6 and TRBJ2-1, the full variable domain reads DAGVTQSPTHLIKTRGQQVTLRCSPKSGHDTVSWYQQALGQGPQFIFQYYEEEERQRGNFPDRFSGHQFPNYSSELNVNALLLGDSALYLCASSFGSRYEQFFGPGTRLTVL.

This clone came up once. V gene TRBV5-6 combines with J gene TRBJ1-1; D not resolved. The CDR3 is 12 residues long. Trimming cost V 4 bases and J 0 bases, with 4 bases left between them. Per germline, CDR1 SGHDT and CDR2 YYEEEE. CDR3: CASSRLNTEAFF. The CDR3 DNA reads as TGTGCCAGCAGCCGCCTGAACACTGAAGCTTTCTTT.

The V and J genes are TRBV9 and TRBJ2-7, with a tentative D call TRBD1 (6 bases). There are 17 residues in the CDR3. V lost 0 bases and J 1 base, leaving 17 bases between the germline ends. CDR1 and CDR2 from the germline V gene are SGDLS and YYNGEE. The CDR3 loop is CASSVGQGNFGSYEQYF. As DNA, the CDR3 is TGTGCCAGCAGCGTAGGCCAGGGGAACTTTGGGTCCTACGAGCAGTACTTC.

This chain uses TRBV29-1 with TRBJ1-1, with D possibly matching TRBD1 (5 bases). Per germline, CDR1 SQVTM and CDR2 ANQGSEA. Trimming took 8 bases from V and 5 from J, leaving 18 bases between them. The CDR3 is 13 amino acids. The CDR3 DNA is TGCAGCACGTGGCGGGGGGGGGATACTGAAGCTTTCTTT. The encoded protein is CSTWRGGDTEAFF.